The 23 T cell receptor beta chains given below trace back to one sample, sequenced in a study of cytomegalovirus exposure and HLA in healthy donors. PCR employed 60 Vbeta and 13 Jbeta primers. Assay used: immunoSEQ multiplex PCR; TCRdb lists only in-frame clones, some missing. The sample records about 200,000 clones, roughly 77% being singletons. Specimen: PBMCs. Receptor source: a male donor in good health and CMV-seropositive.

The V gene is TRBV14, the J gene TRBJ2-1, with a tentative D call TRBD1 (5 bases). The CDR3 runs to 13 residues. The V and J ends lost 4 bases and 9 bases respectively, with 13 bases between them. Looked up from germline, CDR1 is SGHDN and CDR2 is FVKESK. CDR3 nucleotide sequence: TGTGCCAGCAGCCGGAAGGTAGGGGTTGAGCAGTTCTTC. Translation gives CASSRKVGVEQFF.

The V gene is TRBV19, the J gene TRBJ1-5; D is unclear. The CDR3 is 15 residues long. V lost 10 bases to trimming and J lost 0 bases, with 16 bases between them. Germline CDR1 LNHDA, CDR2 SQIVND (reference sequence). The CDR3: CATGLAARSNQPQHF. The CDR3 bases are TGTGCCACTGGGCTCGCTGCGCGTAGCAATCAGCCCCAGCATTTT.

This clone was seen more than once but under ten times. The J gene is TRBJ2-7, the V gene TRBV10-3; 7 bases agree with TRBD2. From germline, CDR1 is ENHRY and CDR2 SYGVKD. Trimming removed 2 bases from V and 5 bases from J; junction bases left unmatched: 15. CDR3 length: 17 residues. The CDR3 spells CAISELSPSGPSHEQYF. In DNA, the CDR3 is TGTGCCATCAGTGAGCTGAGCCCTAGCGGTCCTTCCCACGAGCAGTACTTC.

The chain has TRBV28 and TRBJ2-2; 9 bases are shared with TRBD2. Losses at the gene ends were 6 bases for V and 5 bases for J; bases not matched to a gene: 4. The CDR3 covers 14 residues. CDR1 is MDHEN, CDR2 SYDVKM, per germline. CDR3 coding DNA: TGTGCCAGCAGAAATAGCGGGAGTACCGGGGAGCTGTTTTTT. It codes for CASRNSGSTGELFF.

The DNA of the CDR3 is TGTGCCAGCAGCTTGGTCGTAGAAGAGACCCAGTACTTC. It codes for CASSLVVEETQYF. V usage is TRBV5-4 and J usage is TRBJ2-5; D not resolved. Germline CDR1 SGHNT, CDR2 YYREEE (reference sequence). The CDR3 spans 13 residues. The germline V and J ends were trimmed by 0 bases and 3 bases, with 6 bases remaining between them. The whole variable domain, remainder taken from reference TRBV5-4 and TRBJ2-5, is ETGVTQSPTHLIKTRGQQVTLRCSSQSGHNTVSWYQQALGQGPQFIFQYYREEENGRGNFPPRFSGLQFPNYSSELNVNALELDDSALYLCASSLVVEETQYFGPGTRLLVL.

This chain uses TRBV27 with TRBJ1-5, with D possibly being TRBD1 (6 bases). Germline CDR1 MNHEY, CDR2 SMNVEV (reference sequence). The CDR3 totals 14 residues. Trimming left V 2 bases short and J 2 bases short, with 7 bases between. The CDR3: CASSLPGGNQPQHF. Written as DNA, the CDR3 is TGTGCCAGCAGTTTACCAGGGGGCAATCAGCCCCAGCATTTT.

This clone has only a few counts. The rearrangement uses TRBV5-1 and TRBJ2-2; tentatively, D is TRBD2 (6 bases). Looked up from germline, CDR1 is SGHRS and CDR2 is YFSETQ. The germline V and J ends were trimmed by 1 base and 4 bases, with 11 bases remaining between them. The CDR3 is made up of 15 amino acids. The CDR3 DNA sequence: TGCGCCAGCAGCTTGCAGGCGGGACCCACCGGGGAGCTGTTTTTT. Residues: CASSLQAGPTGELFF.

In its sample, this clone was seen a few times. The CDR3 DNA sequence: TGTGCCAGCATCCGGGGGGGCTTGAGCGGGGAGCTGTTTTTT. Amino acids: CASIRGGLSGELFF. The chain uses TRBV5-6 and TRBJ2-2; 8 bases fit TRBD2. The CDR3 runs to 14 residues. Germline V CDR1 and CDR2: SGHDT, YYEEEE. V dropped 6 bases and J dropped 7; count of bases not matched to a gene: 8.

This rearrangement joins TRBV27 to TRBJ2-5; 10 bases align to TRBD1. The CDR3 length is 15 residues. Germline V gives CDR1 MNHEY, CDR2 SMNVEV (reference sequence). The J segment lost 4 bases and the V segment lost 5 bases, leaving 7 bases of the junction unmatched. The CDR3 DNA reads TGTGCCAGCAGTCTCGGACAGGGGGTCGGAGAGACCCAGTACTTC. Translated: CASSLGQGVGETQYF.

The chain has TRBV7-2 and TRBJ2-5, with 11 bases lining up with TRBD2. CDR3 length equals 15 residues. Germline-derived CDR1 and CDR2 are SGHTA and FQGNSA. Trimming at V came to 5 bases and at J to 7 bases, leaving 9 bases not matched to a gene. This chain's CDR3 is CASSPFSGGAVTQYF. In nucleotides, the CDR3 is TGTGCCAGCAGCCCGTTTAGCGGGGGGGCCGTGACCCAGTACTTC.

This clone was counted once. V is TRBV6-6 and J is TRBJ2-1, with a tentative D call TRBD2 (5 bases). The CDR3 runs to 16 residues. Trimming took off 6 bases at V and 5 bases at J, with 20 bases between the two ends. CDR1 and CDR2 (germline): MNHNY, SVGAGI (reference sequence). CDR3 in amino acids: CASSRTHKANDNEQFF. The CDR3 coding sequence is TGTGCCAGCAGCCGGACTCATAAGGCGAACGACAATGAGCAGTTCTTC.

The CDR3 region is CASSPGPGTYEQYF. The CDR3 coding sequence is TGTGCCAGCTCACCAGGACCCGGGACCTACGAGCAGTACTTC. The chain uses TRBV18 and TRBJ2-7; tentative D call: TRBD2 (5 bases). The length of the CDR3 is 14 residues. V lost 2 bases and J 2 bases, leaving 10 bases between the germline ends. In germline, CDR1 is KGHSH, CDR2 LQKENI.

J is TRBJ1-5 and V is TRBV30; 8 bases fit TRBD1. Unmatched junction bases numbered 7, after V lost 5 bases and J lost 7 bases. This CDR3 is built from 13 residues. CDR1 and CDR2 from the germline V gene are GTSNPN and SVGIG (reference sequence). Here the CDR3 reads CAWAGQGGQPQHF. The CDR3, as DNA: TGTGCCTGGGCCGGACAGGGAGGGCAGCCCCAGCATTTT.

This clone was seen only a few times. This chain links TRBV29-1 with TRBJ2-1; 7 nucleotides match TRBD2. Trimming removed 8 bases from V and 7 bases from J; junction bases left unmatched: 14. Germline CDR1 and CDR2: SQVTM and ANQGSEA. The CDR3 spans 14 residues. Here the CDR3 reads CSSLIRDYRNEQFF. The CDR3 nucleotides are TGCAGCTCATTAATCCGGGACTACCGGAATGAGCAGTTCTTC.

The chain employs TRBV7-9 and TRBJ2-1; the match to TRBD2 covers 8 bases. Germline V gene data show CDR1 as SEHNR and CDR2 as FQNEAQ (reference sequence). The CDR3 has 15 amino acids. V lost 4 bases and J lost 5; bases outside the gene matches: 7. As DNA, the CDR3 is TGTGCCAGCAGCTCGGGGGGACTAGGACACAATGAGCAGTTCTTC. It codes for CASSSGGLGHNEQFF.

The CDR3 DNA follows: TGCGCCAGCACGGGAACTTCAGGGACTACCGGGGAGCTGTTTTTT. It translates to CASTGTSGTTGELFF. J is TRBJ2-2 and V is TRBV5-1, with a tentative D call TRBD2 (6 bases). Germline V gives CDR1 SGHRS, CDR2 YFSETQ. V was trimmed by 6 bases and J by 5 bases, leaving 17 bases between them. The CDR3 has 15 amino acids.

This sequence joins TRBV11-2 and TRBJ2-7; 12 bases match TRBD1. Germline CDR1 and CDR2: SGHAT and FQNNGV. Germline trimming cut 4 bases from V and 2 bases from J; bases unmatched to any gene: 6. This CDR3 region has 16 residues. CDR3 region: CASSWGTGGPAYEQYF. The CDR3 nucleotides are TGTGCCAGCAGCTGGGGGACAGGGGGCCCCGCCTACGAGCAGTACTTC. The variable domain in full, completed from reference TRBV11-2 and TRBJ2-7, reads EAGVAQSPRYKIIEKRQSVAFWCNPISGHATLYWYQQILGQGPKLLIQFQNNGVVDDSQLPKDRFSAERLKGVDSTLKIQPAKLEDSAVYLCASSWGTGGPAYEQYFGPGTRLTVT.

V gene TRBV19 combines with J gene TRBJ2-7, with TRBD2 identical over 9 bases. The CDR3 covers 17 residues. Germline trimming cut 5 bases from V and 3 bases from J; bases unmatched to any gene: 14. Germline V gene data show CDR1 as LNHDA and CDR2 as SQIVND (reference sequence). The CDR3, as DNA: TGTGCCAGTAGTTCCGGCCTAGCGGGACGGGGGGGCTACGAGCAGTACTTC. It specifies CASSSGLAGRGGYEQYF.

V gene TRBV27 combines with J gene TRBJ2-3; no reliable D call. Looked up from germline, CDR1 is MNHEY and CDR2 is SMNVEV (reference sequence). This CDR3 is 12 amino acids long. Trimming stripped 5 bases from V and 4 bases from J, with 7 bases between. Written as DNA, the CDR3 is TGTGCCAGCAGTCGTAGCCCAGATACGCAGTATTTT. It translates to CASSRSPDTQYF.

The CDR3 DNA reads as TGTGCCAGCAGCAGGACAGGGCTCAATCAGCCCCAGCATTTT. This codes for CASSRTGLNQPQHF. V usage is TRBV2 and J usage is TRBJ1-5; TRBD1 aligns across 8 bases. Germline trimming cut 6 bases from V and 3 bases from J; bases unmatched to any gene: 4. The CDR3 consists of 14 residues. The germline gives CDR1 SNHLY, CDR2 FYNNEI.

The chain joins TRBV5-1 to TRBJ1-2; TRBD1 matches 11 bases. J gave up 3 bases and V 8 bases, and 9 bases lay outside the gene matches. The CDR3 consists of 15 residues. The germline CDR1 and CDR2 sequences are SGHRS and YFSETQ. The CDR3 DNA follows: TGCGCCAGTAAAAGGACAGGGGGCCTGGACTATGGCTACACCTTC. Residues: CASKRTGGLDYGYTF. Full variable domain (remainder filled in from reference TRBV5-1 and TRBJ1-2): KAGVTQTPRYLIKTRGQQVTLSCSPISGHRSVSWYQQTPGQGLQFLFEYFSETQRNKGNFPGRFSGRQFSNSRSEMNVSTLELGDSALYLCASKRTGGLDYGYTFGSGTRLTVV.

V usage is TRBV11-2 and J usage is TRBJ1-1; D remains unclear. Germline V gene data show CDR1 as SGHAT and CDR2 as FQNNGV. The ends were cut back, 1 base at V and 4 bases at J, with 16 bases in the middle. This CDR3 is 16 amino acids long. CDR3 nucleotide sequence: TGTGCCAGCAGCTTAGGGTCGTCGGCTCGGGGCACTGAAGCTTTCTTT. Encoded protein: CASSLGSSARGTEAFF.

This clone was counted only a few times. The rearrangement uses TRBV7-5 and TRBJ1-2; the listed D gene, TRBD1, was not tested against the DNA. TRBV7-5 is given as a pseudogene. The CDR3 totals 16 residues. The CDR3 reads CARSSNPGTGGKRYTF. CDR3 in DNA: TGTGCCAGAAGCTCCAACCCCGGGACAGGGGGGAAGCGCTACACCTTC.